This T cell receptor (beta chain) emerged from a study of early T cells in non-severe SARS-CoV-2 infection. This clonotype was observed at least ten times. From the 5' RACE reads, TCRdb called clonotypes with MiXCR, one entry per CDR3 protein. The sample lists 40,000 or so distinct CDR3 sequences, around 5.1% seen once, with roughly 4% in the top ten. Germline CDR1 is KGHSH and CDR2 is LQKENI. The CDR3 extends over 17 amino acids. The junction had 8 bases not matched to a gene; V was cut back by 4 bases and J by 3 bases. Sequencing was performed on whole blood, taken at baseline. The chain has TRBV18 and TRBJ2-7, with 14 bases that match TRBD2. The origin of this receptor is an adult who was a healthcare worker with PCR-confirmed SARS-CoV-2 infection or an uninfected control (not recorded which). CDR3 DNA: TGTGCCAGCTCACTGACACGACTAGCGGGAGGGTACTACGAGCAGTACTTC. This gives the protein CASSLTRLAGGYYEQYF.